Below, 13 T cell receptor beta chains from the same sample are listed, as sequenced in a study of T cells in localized non-small cell lung cancer. The protocol was immunoSEQ multiplex PCR, while the TCRdb copy is restricted to in-frame clones and leaves out a portion. The sample has roughly 38,000 clones, 85% to 90% seen once. The sequences come from peripheral blood, collected before any cancer treatment. These receptors came from a female donor at least 60 years old with stage I squamous cell lung carcinoma.

The chain is built from TRBV6-1 and TRBJ1-1; the D gene is possibly TRBD1 (5 bases). V lost 5 bases and J 5 bases, leaving 18 bases between the germline ends. CDR1 is MNHNS, CDR2 SASEGT, per germline. This CDR3 has 15 residues. This CDR3 is CASSSWGGVRTEAFF. CDR3 bases: TGTGCCAGCAGTTCCTGGGGAGGGGTTAGAACTGAAGCTTTCTTT.

The chain recombines TRBV11-2 with TRBJ1-2, with D perhaps matching TRBD1 (6 bases). Germline CDR1 is SGHAT and CDR2 is FQNNGV. Deletions cut 0 bases from V and 8 bases from J, with 19 bases between. CDR3 length equals 16 residues. CDR3 residues: CASSLDRNRASGGYTF. The DNA for the CDR3 is TGTGCCAGCAGCTTAGATCGGAACAGGGCATCAGGGGGCTACACCTTC.

This chain connects TRBV28 to TRBJ2-1; 16 bases line up with TRBD2. The CDR3 has 16 residues. Trimming took 6 bases from V and 4 from J; bases not matched to a gene: 3. CDR1 MDHEN and CDR2 SYDVKM come from the germline V gene. CDR3: CASREGLAGGYNEQFF. CDR3 nucleotides: TGTGCCAGCAGAGAGGGACTAGCGGGAGGGTACAATGAGCAGTTCTTC.

This clone was found a few times. The chain carries TRBV7-9 and TRBJ2-3; D ambiguous. The CDR3 extends over 14 amino acids. Germline CDR1 and CDR2: SEHNR and FQNEAQ (reference sequence). V was shortened by 2 bases and J by 5 bases, with 11 bases between the two germline ends. The CDR3, as DNA: TGTGCCAGCAGCTTATCAACAGAAGGAGATACGCAGTATTTT. Its translation is CASSLSTEGDTQYF.

The table lists this clone with a few counts. The chain recombines TRBV7-2 with TRBJ2-5; TRBD2 aligns across 8 bases. From germline, CDR1 is SGHTA and CDR2 FQGNSA. V gave up 1 base and J gave up 2 bases; unmatched junction bases: 6. The CDR3 spans 16 residues. The CDR3 is CASSLVSGSSQETQYF. The DNA of the CDR3 is TGTGCCAGCAGCTTAGTGAGCGGGAGCTCTCAAGAGACCCAGTACTTC.

The genes are TRBV7-6 and TRBJ2-2; no clear D. The CDR3 is made up of 13 amino acids. V lost 5 bases to trimming and J lost 5 bases, with 9 bases between them. Germline values: CDR1 SGHVS, CDR2 FNYEAQ. CDR3 sequence (DNA): TGTGCCAGCAGCAAACAGCATACCGGGGAGCTGTTTTTT. Its protein is CASSKQHTGELFF.

This chain joins TRBV18 and TRBJ2-5; 11 bases fit TRBD2. This CDR3 is built from 16 residues. Germline V gene data show CDR1 as KGHSH and CDR2 as LQKENI. The junction had 10 bases not matched to a gene; V was cut back by 3 bases and J by 7 bases. The CDR3 loop reads CASSPRTSGLGGTQYF. DNA for the CDR3: TGTGCCAGCTCACCTCGGACTAGCGGGCTCGGAGGGACCCAGTACTTC. Full variable domain (remainder filled in from reference TRBV18 and TRBJ2-5): NAGVMQNPRHLVRRRGQEARLRCSPMKGHSHVYWYRQLPEEGLKFMVYLQKENIIDESGMPKERFSAEFPKEGPSILRIQQVVRGDSAAYFCASSPRTSGLGGTQYFGPGTRLLVL.

The CDR3 sequence is CASSWGSSYNEQFF. CDR3 bases: TGTGCCAGCAGTTGGGGGAGCTCCTACAATGAGCAGTTCTTC. J is TRBJ2-1 and V is TRBV6-6; TRBD1 or TRBD2 may be the D gene (5 bases each). Germline V gene lookup returns CDR1 MNHNY and CDR2 SVGAGI (reference sequence). The CDR3 covers 14 residues. V lost 4 bases to trimming and J lost 0 bases, with 7 bases between them.

This clone was detected a few times. The chain is built from TRBV5-4 and TRBJ1-1; D uncertain. Germline-derived CDR1 and CDR2 are SGHNT and YYREEE (reference sequence). The ends were cut back, 4 bases at V and 11 bases at J, with 18 bases in the middle. The length of the CDR3 is 13 residues. CDR3 bases: TGTGCCAGCAGCGATACCGTACGGTTAAGGGCTTTCTTT. As protein: CASSDTVRLRAFF.

This chain connects TRBV7-9 to TRBJ2-3, with D unresolved. Per the germline V gene, CDR1 is SEHNR and CDR2 is FQNEAQ (reference sequence). V was cut by 1 base and J by 2 bases, with 10 bases left in between. CDR3 length: 15 residues. The CDR3 is CASSLGAGFTDTQYF. The CDR3 DNA reads as TGTGCCAGCAGCTTAGGGGCTGGCTTCACAGATACGCAGTATTTT.

There are a few counts of this clone. This chain connects TRBV25-1 to TRBJ2-7; 9 bases agree with TRBD2. Germline CDR1 MGHDK, CDR2 SYGVNS. This CDR3 is built from 15 residues. The ends lost 2 bases at V and 2 bases at J; junction bases unmatched: 4. The CDR3 sequence: CASSEGAGGPYEQYF. CDR3 coding DNA: TGTGCCAGCAGTGAAGGGGCGGGAGGGCCCTACGAGCAGTACTTC.

V and J are TRBV20-1 and TRBJ2-7; D unclear. This CDR3 comprises 10 residues. CDR1 DFQATT and CDR2 SNEGSKA come from the germline V gene (reference sequence). Trimming pared 6 bases from V and 4 bases from J, leaving 7 bases between. The DNA of the CDR3 is TGCAGTGCCTCCCGTTACGAGCAGTACTTC. This gives the protein CSASRYEQYF.

V and J are TRBV9 and TRBJ1-2; D is unresolved. Germline values: CDR1 SGDLS, CDR2 YYNGEE. The CDR3 covers 13 residues. Trimming removed 0 bases at V and 5 bases at J, with 8 bases between. This CDR3 reads CASSVDPGYGYTF. For the CDR3, the DNA is TGTGCCAGCAGCGTAGATCCGGGTTATGGCTACACCTTC.